This paragraph reports one T cell receptor beta chain. Its antigen remains unknown. Germline CDR1 and CDR2: SGHVS and FNYEAQ. V shed 1 base and J 2 bases; nucleotides not matched to a gene: 2. The CDR3 is 15 amino acids. At deep level, the assay was performed. Researchers divided each subset's genomic DNA evenly across several immunoSEQ plates. Source study methods: With immunoSEQ giving junction-only sequences and no quality scores, filtering differed. Here immunoSEQ multiplex PCR was the method, and the copy in TCRdb shows in-frame clones only, minus some. The V and J calls and the clone size are those of that table, but D and trimming were determined from the DNA. Of 800,000 or so clones listed, approximately 97% are singletons. The record originates from a study of shared clonotypes between healthy human individuals. Positive CCR7 selection of CD45RO-negative cells yielded the naive CD8 cells, and terminally differentiated effector memory CD45RA+ cells were excluded.

Overall study results and limits: Although depth was large, rarefaction showed that sequencing of the sorted subsets was incomplete.

The chain employs TRBV7-6 and TRBJ2-5, with 9 positions matching TRBD2. This TCR came from a man aged 25 to 40 in good health. The sample was naive CD8+ T cells sorted from blood. CDR3 residues: CASSLVAGEQETQYF. CDR3 DNA: TGTGCCAGCAGCTTAGTAGCGGGAGAGCAAGAGACCCAGTACTTC. The complete variable domain, with remaining parts taken from reference TRBV7-6 and TRBJ2-5, reads GAGVSQSPRYKVTKRGQDVALRCDPISGHVSLYWYRQALGQGPEFLTYFNYEAQQDKSGLPNDRFSAERPEGSISTLTIQRTEQRDSAMYRCASSLVAGEQETQYFGPGTRLLVL.